This paragraph reports one TCR beta chain. This clone's antigen is unknown. Nothing much larger sits one base from this clone, and base qualities are not available. The data belong to a study of response to subunit inactivated influenza vaccine (dated by TCRdb to 2017 to 2018). Regarding the study in general: Deep quantitative profiling of the T cell receptor repertoire was used in the study to follow responses to a trivalent subunit inactivated influenza vaccine.

Summary of the overall study and its limitations: It was suggested by the authors that each seasonal influenza vaccination may recruit only a limited number of new T cells.

The library was generated by RT-PCR. Sequencing was carried out with an Illumina HiSeq 2500. TCRdb redid the processing of the public reads, applying fastp at Q25 and MiXCR, and retained in-frame beta chains. Rows merge per CDR3 protein into single entries with the most common DNA and genes. In all, the sample holds 300,000 to 350,000 distinct CDR3 sequences, and approximately 21% of those were seen once. 10% of the sample goes to the ten largest clones. At the junction V is shortened by 3 bases and J by 11 bases, with 20 bases in between. The CDR3 measures 15 amino acids from cysteine to phenylalanine. The CDR3 DNA has 45 bases and is translated from base 1. CDR1 and CDR2 were assigned from the germline V gene as MNHEY and SVGAGI.

This receptor was taken from a man aged 50 to 69 who received an inactivated influenza vaccine. Donor details come from another sample of the same person, matched by shared clones. The rearranged segments are TRBV6-5 and TRBJ1-5, with TRBD1 as a weak D call on 5 bases. The sequenced sample was PBMCs from blood, obtained approximately 22 months after vaccination. The CDR3 reads CASSYRRGRGQAQHF. The DNA sequence is TGTGCCAGCAGTTATAGGAGGGGACGTGGGCAGGCCCAGCATTTT.